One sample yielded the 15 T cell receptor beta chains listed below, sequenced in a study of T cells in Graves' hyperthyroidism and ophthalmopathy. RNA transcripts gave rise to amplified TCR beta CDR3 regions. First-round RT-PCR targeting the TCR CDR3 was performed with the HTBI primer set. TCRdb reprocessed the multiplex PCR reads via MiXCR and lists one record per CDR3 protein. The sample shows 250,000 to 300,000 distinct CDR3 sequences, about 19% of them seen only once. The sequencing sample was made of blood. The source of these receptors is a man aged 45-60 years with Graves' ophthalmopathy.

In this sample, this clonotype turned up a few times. The CDR3 DNA sequence: TGTGCCAGCGAGTTAGATCAGGGTTTGGGCAATCAGCCCCAGCATTTT. Translated: CASELDQGLGNQPQHF. The chain combines TRBV28 with TRBJ1-5; D may be TRBD1 (5 bases). V was clipped by 8 bases and J by 2 bases, with 19 bases between them. CDR3 length: 16 amino acids. Per germline, CDR1 MDHEN and CDR2 SYDVKM.

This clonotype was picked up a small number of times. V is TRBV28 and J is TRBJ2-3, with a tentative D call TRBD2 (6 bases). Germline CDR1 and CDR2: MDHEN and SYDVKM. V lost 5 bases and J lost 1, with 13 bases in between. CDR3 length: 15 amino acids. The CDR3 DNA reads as TGTGCCAGCAGTCTTTCGGAGGGAGGCACAGATACGCAGTATTTT. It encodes CASSLSEGGTDTQYF.

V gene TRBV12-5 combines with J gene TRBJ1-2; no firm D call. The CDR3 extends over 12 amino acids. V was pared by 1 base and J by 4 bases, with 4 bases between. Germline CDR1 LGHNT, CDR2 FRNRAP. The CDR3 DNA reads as TGTGCTAGTGGTTTGGGGGGCTATGGCTACACCTTC. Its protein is CASGLGGYGYTF.

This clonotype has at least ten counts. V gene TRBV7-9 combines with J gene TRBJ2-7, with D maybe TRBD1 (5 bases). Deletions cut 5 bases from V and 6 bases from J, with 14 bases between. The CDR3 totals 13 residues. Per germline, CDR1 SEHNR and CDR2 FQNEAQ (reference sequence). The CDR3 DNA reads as TGTGCCAGCAGCCTCCCCACAGGCGGCGAGCAGTACTTC. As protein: CASSLPTGGEQYF.

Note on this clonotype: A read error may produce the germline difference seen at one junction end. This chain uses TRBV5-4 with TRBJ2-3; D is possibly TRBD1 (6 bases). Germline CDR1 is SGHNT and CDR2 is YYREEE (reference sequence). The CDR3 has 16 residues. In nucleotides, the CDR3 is TGTGTCAGCAGCTTGGGGGCGGCGCTGTACACAGATACGCAGTATTTT. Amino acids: CVSSLGAALYTDTQYF.

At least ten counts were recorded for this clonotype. Here the CDR3 DNA reads TGCAGTGCTAGAGTAGCGGGAGGTATCGAAGAGACCCAGTACTTC. It is translated as CSARVAGGIEETQYF. The chain links TRBV20-1 to TRBJ2-5; 10 bases map to TRBD2. In germline, CDR1 is DFQATT, CDR2 SNEGSKA (reference sequence). Trimming cost V 1 base and J 3 bases; bases outside gene matches: 5. The CDR3 is made up of 15 amino acids.

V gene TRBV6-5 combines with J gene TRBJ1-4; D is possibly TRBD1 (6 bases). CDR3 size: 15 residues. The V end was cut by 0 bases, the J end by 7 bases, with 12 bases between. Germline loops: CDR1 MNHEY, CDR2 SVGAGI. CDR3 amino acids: CASSYSSGDGEKLFF. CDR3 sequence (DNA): TGTGCCAGCAGTTACTCGTCAGGGGACGGTGAAAAACTGTTTTTT.

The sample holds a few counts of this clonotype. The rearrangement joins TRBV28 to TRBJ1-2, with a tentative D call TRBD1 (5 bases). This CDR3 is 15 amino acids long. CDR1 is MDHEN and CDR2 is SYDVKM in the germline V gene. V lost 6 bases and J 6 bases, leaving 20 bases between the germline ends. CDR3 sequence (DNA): TGTGCCAGCAGCAAAAGCCCCGGCAGGGTTAATGGCTACACCTTC. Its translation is CASSKSPGRVNGYTF.

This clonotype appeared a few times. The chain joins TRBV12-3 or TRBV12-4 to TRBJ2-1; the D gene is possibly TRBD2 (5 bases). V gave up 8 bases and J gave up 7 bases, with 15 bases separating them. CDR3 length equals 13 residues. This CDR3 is CASGSLSGNEQFF. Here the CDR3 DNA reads TGTGCCAGCGGATCCTTATCGGGAAATGAGCAGTTCTTC.

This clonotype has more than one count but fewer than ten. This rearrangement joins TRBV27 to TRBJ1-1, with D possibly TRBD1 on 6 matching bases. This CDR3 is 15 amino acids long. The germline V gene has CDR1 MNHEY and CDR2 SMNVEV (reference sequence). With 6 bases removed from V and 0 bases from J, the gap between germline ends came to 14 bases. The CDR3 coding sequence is TGTGCCAGCAGCCTACAGGGCGACTTGAACACTGAAGCTTTCTTT. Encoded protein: CASSLQGDLNTEAFF.

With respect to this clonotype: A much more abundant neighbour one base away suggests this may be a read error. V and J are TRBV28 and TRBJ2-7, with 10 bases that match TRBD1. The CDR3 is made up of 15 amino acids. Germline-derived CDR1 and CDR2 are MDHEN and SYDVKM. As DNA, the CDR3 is TGTGTCAGCAGCATTAGGACAGGGGGTCCCTACGAGCAGTACTTC. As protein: CVSSIRTGGPYEQYF.

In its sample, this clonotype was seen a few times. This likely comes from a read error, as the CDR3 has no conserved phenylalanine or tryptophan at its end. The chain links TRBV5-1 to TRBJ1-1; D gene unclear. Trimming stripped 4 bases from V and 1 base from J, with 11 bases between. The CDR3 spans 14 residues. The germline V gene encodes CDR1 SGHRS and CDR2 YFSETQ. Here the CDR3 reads CASSARPTNTEAFS. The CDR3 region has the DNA TGCGCCAGCAGCGCCAGGCCCACGAACACTGAAGCTTTCTCT.

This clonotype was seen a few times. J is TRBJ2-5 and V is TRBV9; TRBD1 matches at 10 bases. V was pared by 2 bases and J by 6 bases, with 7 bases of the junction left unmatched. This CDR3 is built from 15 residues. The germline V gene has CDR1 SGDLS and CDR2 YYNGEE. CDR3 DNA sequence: TGTGCCAGCAGCGTTACCGGGACAGGGGCCCAGACCCAGTACTTC. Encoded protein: CASSVTGTGAQTQYF. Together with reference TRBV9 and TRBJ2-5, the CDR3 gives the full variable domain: DSGVTQTPKHLITATGQRVTLRCSPRSGDLSVYWYQQSLDQGLQFLIQYYNGEERAKGNILERFSAQQFPDLHSELNLSSLELGDSALYFCASSVTGTGAQTQYFGPGTRLLVL.

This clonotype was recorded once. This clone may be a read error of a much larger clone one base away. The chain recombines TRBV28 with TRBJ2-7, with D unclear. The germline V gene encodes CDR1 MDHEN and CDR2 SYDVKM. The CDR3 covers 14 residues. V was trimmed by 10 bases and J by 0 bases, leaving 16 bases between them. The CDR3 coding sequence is TGTGCCAACAGATTAATTGGGTTCTCCTACGAGCAGTACTTC. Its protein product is CANRLIGFSYEQYF.

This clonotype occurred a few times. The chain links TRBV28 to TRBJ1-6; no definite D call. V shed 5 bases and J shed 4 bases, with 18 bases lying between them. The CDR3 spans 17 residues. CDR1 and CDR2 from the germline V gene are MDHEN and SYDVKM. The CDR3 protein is CASSAVGEELYNSPLHF. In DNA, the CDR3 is TGTGCCAGCAGTGCTGTTGGGGAGGAGCTTTATAATTCACCCCTCCACTTT.